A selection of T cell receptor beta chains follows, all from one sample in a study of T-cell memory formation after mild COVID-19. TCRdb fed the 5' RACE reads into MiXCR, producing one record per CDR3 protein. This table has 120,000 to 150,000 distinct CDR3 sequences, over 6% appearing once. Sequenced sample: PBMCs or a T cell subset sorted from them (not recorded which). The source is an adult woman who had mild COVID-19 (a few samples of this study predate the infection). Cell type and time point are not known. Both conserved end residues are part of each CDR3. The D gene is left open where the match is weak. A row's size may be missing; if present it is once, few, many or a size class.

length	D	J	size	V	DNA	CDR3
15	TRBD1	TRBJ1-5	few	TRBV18	TGTGCCAGCTCACGGGGACAGAATTCCGATCAGCCCCAGCATTTT	CASSRGQNSDQPQHF
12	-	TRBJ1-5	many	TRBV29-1	TGCAGCGTTTCCACCTACAATCAGCCCCAGCATTTT	CSVSTYNQPQHF
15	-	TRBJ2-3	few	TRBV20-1	TGCAGTCCCCAACGAGTAGGGGGGTTTACAGATACGCAGTATTTT	CSPQRVGGFTDTQYF
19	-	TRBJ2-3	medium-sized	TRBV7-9	TGTGCCAGCAGCCCTAGGACAGCTGCCGGGCGGACTACCCCAGATACGCAGTATTTT	CASSPRTAAGRTTPDTQYF
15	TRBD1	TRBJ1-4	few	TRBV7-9	TGTGCCAGCAGCCCCCAAGAGGGGGCGAAGGAAAAACTGTTTTTT	CASSPQEGAKEKLFF
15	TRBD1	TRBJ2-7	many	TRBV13	TGTGCCAGCAGCGTACACTCAGGGGGCGCATACGAGCAGTACTTC	CASSVHSGGAYEQYF
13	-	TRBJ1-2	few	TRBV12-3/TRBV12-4	TGTGCCAGCAGTGAAGATGCTAACTATGGCTACACCTTC	CASSEDANYGYTF
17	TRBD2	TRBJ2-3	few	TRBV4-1	TGCGCCAGCAGCCAAGTCGGGCGGGGGGGGCCCACAGATACGCAGTATTTT	CASSQVGRGGPTDTQYF
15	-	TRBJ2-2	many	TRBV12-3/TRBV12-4	TGTGCCAGCAGTTTACGCACCTCGGGCACCGGGGAGCTGTTTTTT	CASSLRTSGTGELFF
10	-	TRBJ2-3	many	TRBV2	TGTGCCAGCAGTAAAGATACGCAGTATTTT	CASSKDTQYF
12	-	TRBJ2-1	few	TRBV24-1	TGTGCCACCAGCGCTAACAGGAATGAGCAGTTCTTC	CATSANRNEQFF
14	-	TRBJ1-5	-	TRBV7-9	TGTGCCAGCAGCCAAGAGGGGGGCGGTCAGCCCCAGCATTTT	CASSQEGGGQPQHF
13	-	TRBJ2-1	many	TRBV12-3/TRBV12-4	TGTGCCAGCACCATGAGACATAACAATGAGCAGTTCTTC	CASTMRHNNEQFF
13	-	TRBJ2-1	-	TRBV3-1	TGTGCCAGCAGCCAAGAAAGGGCTAGTGAGCAGTTCTTC	CASSQERASEQFF
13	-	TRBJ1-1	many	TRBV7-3	TGTGCCAGCAGCTTACAGGAGAACACTGAAGCTTTCTTT	CASSLQENTEAFF
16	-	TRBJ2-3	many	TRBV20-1	TGCAGTGCTTCCCCCGCGGAGGGGGGGCACGGGGATACGCAGTATTTT	CSASPAEGGHGDTQYF
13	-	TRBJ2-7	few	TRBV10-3	TGTGCCATCAGTGCCGGACAGAGCTACGAGCAGTACTTC	CAISAGQSYEQYF
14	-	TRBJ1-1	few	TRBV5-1	TGCGCCAGCAGTGAGGGGGGGCTCGACACTGAAGCTTTCTTT	CASSEGGLDTEAFF
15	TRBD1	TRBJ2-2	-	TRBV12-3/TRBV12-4	TGTGCCAGCAGTTCAGCCGGGACAGGGGCGGGGGAGCTGTTTTTT	CASSSAGTGAGELFF
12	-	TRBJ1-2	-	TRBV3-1	TGTGCCAGCAGCCCGGGCGCCTATGGCTACACCTTC	CASSPGAYGYTF
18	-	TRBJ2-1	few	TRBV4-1	TGCGCCAGCAGCCAAGCGTTAGGGTTCCCTTTACGGTACAATGAGCAGTTCTTC	CASSQALGFPLRYNEQFF
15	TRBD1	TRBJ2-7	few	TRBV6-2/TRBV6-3	TGTGCCAGCAGTACCCGACAGGGTAACACAGACGAGCAGTACTTC	CASSTRQGNTDEQYF
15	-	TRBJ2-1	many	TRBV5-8	TGTGCCAGCAGCTCAACTCAGCGCTCCTACAATGAGCAGTTCTTC	CASSSTQRSYNEQFF
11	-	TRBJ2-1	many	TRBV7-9	TGTGCCAGCAGCGGGTACAATGAGCAGTTCTTC	CASSGYNEQFF
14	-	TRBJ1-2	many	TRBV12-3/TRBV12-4	TGTGCCAGCAGCCAAGATGGACAGTCCTATGGCTACACCTTC	CASSQDGQSYGYTF
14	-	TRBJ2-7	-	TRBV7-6	TGTGCCAGCAGCTCTGACGTTCGCTCCTACGAGCAGTACTTC	CASSSDVRSYEQYF
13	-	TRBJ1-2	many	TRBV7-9	TGTGCCAGCAGCTTAGGGGGAAAGGATGGCTACACCTTC	CASSLGGKDGYTF
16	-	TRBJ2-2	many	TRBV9	TGTGCCAGCAGCGTAGGGTACAGGGTGGGGACCGGGGAGCTGTTTTTT	CASSVGYRVGTGELFF
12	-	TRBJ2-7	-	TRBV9	TGTGCCAGCAGCAAAGATAAGGACGAGCAGTACTTC	CASSKDKDEQYF
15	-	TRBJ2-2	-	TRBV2	TGTGCCAGCAGTGGAGGGGCCCAACTTGCCGGGGAGCTGTTTTTT	CASSGGAQLAGELFF
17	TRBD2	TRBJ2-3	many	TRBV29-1	TGCAGCGTTGAAGATCTTTGGCGGAGCGGGGCAGTGGATACGCAGTATTTT	CSVEDLWRSGAVDTQYF
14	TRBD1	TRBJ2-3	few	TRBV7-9	TGTGCCAGCGGGGGGAGACAGGGGACAGATACGCAGTATTTT	CASGGRQGTDTQYF
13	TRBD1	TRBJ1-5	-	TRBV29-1	TGCAGCGTGAGGACAGGGGGTTCTGGGACCCAGCATTTT	CSVRTGGSGTQHF
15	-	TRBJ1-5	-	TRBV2	TGTGCCAGCAGGGCGACAGATTATAGCAATCAGCCCCAGCATTTT	CASRATDYSNQPQHF
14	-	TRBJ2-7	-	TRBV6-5	TGTGCCAGCAGGCGGCAGGGGCCCCACTACGAGCAGTACTTC	CASRRQGPHYEQYF
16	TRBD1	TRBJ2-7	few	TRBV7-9	TGTGCCAGCAGCCAAGCAGGGACAGTGTTTCCTTACGAGCAGTACTTC	CASSQAGTVFPYEQYF
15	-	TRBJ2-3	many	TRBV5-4	TGTGCCAGCAGCTCGGGGGAGACCCGCACAGATACGCAGTATTTT	CASSSGETRTDTQYF
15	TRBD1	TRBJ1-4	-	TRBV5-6	TGTGCCAGCAGCGTACCAGGGGGCGCGGAAGAAAAACTGTTTTTT	CASSVPGGAEEKLFF
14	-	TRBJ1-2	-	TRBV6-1	TGTGCCAGCAGTGAAGCAAAACAGACCTATGGCTACACCTTC	CASSEAKQTYGYTF